This T cell receptor (beta chain) came from a study of chronic HIV infection and antiretroviral therapy. Germline trimming cut 3 bases from V and 2 bases from J; bases unmatched to any gene: 4. CDR3 size: 15 residues. TCRdb itself ran the 5' RACE reads through MiXCR, one entry per CDR3 protein. The sample records roughly 50,000 distinct CDR3 sequences, about 19% being singletons. Sequencing was carried out using peripheral blood. The chain joins TRBV12-3 or TRBV12-4 to TRBJ2-1; TRBD2 matches at 7 bases. The receptor was isolated from an adult who had HIV and had not received antiretroviral therapy, or was an uninfected healthy control (not recorded which). The DNA for the CDR3 is TGTGCCAGCAGTTTTGGACTAGGGGCCTACAATGAGCAGTTCTTC. This codes for CASSFGLGAYNEQFF.